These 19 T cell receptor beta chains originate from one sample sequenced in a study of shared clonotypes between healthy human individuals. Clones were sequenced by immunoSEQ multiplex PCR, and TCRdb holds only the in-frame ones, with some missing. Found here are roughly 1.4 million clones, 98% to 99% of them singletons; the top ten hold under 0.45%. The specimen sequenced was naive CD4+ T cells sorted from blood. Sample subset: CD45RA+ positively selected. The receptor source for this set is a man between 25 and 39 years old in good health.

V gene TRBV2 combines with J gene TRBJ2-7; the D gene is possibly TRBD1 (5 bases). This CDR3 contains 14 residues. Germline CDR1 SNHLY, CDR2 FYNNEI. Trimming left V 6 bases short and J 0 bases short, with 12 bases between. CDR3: CASRAQGSSYEQYF. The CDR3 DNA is TGTGCCAGCAGGGCCCAGGGAAGCTCCTACGAGCAGTACTTC. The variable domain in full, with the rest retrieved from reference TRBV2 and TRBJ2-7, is EPEVTQTPSHQVTQMGQEVILRCVPISNHLYFYWYRQILGQKVEFLVSFYNNEISEKSEIFDDQFSVERPDGSNFTLKIRSTKLEDSAMYFCASRAQGSSYEQYFGPGTRLTVT.

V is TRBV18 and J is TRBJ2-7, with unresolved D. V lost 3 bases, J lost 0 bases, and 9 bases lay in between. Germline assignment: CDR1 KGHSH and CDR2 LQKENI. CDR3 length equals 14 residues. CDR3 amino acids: CASSPTRDSYEQYF. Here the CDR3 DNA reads TGTGCCAGCTCACCGACCCGAGACTCCTACGAGCAGTACTTC.

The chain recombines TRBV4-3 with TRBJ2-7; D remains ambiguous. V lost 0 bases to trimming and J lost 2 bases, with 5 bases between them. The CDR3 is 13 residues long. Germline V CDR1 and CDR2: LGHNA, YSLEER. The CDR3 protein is CASSQEGTYEQYF. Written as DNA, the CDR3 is TGCGCCAGCAGCCAAGAGGGCACCTACGAGCAGTACTTC.

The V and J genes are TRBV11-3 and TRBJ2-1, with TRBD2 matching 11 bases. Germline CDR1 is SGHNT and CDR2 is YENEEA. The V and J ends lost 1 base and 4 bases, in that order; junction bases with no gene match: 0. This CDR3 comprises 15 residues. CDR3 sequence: CASSLASGRYNEQFF. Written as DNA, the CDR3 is TGTGCCAGCAGCTTAGCTAGCGGGAGGTACAATGAGCAGTTCTTC.

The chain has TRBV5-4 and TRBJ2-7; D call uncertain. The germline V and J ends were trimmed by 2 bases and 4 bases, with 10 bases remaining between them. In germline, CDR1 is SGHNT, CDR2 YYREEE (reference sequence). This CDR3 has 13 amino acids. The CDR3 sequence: CASSFSFAYEQYF. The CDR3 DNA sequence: TGTGCCAGCAGCTTTAGCTTTGCGTACGAGCAGTACTTC. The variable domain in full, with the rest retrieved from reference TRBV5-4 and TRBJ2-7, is ETGVTQSPTHLIKTRGQQVTLRCSSQSGHNTVSWYQQALGQGPQFIFQYYREEENGRGNFPPRFSGLQFPNYSSELNVNALELDDSALYLCASSFSFAYEQYFGPGTRLTVT.

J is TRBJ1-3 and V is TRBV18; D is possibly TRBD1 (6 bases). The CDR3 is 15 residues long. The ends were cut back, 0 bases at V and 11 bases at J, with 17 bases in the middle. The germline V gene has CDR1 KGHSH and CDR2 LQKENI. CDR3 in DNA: TGTGCCAGCTCACCACCTCGAGGGGGGATTAACGCCATATATTTT. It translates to CASSPPRGGINAIYF.

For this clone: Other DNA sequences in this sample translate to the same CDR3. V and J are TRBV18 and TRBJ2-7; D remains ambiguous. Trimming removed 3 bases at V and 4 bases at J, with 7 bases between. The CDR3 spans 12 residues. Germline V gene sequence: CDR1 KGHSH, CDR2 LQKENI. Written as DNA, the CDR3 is TGTGCCAGCTCACCCGACGAGTACGAGCAGTACTTC. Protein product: CASSPDEYEQYF.

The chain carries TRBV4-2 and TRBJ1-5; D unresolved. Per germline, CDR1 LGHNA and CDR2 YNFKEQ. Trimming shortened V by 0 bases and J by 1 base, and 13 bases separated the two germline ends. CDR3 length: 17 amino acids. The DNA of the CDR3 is TGTGCCAGCAGCCAAGAATGGGGTGGCAAAAGCAATCAGCCCCAGCATTTT. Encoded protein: CASSQEWGGKSNQPQHF.

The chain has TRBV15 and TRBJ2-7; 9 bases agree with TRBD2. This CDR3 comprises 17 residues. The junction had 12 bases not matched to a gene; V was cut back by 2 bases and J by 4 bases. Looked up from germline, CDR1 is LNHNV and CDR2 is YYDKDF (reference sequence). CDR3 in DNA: TGTGCCACCAGCAGAACCACTCTTAGCGGGAGTTGGTACGAGCAGTACTTC. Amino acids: CATSRTTLSGSWYEQYF.

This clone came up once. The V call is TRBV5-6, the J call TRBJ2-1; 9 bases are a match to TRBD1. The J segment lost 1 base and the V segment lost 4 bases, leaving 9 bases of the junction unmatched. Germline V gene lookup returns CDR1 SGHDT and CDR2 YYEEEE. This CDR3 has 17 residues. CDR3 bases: TGTGCCAGCAGCAAGGACAGGGGAGGAGGATCCTACAATGAGCAGTTCTTC. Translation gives CASSKDRGGGSYNEQFF.

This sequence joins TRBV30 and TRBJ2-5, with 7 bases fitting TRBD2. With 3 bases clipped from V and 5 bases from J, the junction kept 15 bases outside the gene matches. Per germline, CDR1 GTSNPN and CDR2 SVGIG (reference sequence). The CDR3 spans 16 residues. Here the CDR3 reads CAWSAVSGARWETQYF. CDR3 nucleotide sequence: TGTGCCTGGAGCGCCGTCAGCGGGGCCCGTTGGGAGACCCAGTACTTC.

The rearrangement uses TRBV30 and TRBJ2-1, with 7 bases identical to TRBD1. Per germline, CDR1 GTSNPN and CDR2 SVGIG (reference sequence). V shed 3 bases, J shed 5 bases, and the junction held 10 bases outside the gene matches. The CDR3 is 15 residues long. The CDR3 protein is CAWSLGTVRNNEQFF. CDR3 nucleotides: TGTGCCTGGAGCCTAGGGACAGTAAGGAACAATGAGCAGTTCTTC.

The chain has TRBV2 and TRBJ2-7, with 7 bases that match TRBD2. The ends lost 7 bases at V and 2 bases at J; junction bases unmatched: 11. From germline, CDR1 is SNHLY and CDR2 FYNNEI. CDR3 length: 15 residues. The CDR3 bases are TGTGCCAGCAATGGGCCGGGACGGGGGGCCTACGAGCAGTACTTC. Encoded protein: CASNGPGRGAYEQYF.

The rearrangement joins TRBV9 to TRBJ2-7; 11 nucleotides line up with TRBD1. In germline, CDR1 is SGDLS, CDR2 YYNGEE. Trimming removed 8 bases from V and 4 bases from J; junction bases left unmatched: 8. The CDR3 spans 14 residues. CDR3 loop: CASAVGQGAYEQYF. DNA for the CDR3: TGTGCCAGTGCTGTAGGACAGGGGGCGTACGAGCAGTACTTC.

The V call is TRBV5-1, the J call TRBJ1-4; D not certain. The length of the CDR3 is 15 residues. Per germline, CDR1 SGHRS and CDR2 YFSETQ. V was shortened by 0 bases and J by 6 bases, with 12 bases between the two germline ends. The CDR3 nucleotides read TGCGCCAGCAGCTTGGCCTCGGGTTTTGATGAAAAACTGTTTTTT. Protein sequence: CASSLASGFDEKLFF.

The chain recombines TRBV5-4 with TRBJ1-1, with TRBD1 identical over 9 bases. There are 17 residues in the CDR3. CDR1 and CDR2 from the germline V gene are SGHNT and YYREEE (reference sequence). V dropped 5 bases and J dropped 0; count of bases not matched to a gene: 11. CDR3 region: CASSRGQGRVMNTEAFF. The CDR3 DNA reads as TGTGCCAGCAGTCGCGGACAGGGGCGGGTTATGAACACTGAAGCTTTCTTT.

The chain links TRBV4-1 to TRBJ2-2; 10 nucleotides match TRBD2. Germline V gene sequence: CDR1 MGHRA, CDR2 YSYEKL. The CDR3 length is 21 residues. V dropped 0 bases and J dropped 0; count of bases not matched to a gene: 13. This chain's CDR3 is CASSQEGTSGILTANTGELFF. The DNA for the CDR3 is TGCGCCAGCAGCCAAGAAGGCACTAGCGGGATACTTACTGCGAACACCGGGGAGCTGTTTTTT.

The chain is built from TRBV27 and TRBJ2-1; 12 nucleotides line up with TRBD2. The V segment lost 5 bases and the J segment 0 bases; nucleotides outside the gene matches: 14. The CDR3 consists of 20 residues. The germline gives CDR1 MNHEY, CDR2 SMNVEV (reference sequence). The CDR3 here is CASSPRTSGIGVSSYNEQFF. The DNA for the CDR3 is TGTGCCAGCAGTCCTCGGACTAGCGGGATAGGAGTTAGCTCCTACAATGAGCAGTTCTTC.

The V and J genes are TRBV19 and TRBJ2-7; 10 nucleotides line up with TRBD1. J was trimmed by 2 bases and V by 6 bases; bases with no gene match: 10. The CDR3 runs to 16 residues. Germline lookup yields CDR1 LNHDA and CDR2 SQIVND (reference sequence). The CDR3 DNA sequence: TGTGCCAGTAGCCCCCTCGGGACAGGGGTCACCTACGAGCAGTACTTC. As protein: CASSPLGTGVTYEQYF.